Sequencing of this TCR beta chain was carried out in a study of CD8+CD57+ T cells in acquired aplastic anemia. Study overall: The average for DNA from sorted CD4+ and CD8+ cells was 3 to 3.5 ug.

Study observations and caveats: Common to patients and controls were roughly 30 CD8+ CDR3 sequences.

V lost 0 bases and J lost 1, with 6 bases in between. Germline lookup yields CDR1 DFQATT and CDR2 SNEGSKA (reference sequence). The CDR3 is 13 amino acids. About this clonotype: As yet, its antigen is unknown.

Using genomic DNA as the template, TCR beta VDJ and CDR3 profiling was carried out. TCRdb re-called the reads through MiXCR, storing one row per CDR3 protein. The table shows tens of thousands of distinct CDR3 sequences, with roughly 58% occurring only once. V and J are TRBV20-1 and TRBJ1-1, with D perhaps matching TRBD1 (6 bases). The sequence came from a human donor in good health, serving as a control. The sequenced sample consisted of sorted CD4+, CD8+, or CD8+CD57+ T cells (not recorded which) from PBMCs. The DNA of the CDR3 is TGCAGTGCTAGAGAGACAGGGAACACTGAAGCTTTCTTT. Residues: CSARETGNTEAFF.